A single TCR beta chain is shown here with its context. This record belongs to a study of blood T cell repertoires in COVID-19. A PCR-confirmed or clinician-diagnosed COVID-19 case had contacted exposed participants within 2 weeks of entry. Method: immunoSEQ multiplex PCR; TCRdb's copy keeps in-frame clones and lacks some. The data show a few hundred thousand clones, around 87% seen once. Germline V CDR1 and CDR2: SGHNT, YENEEA. The CDR3 runs to 14 residues. V was trimmed by 2 bases and J by 7 bases, leaving 12 bases between them. The clonotype originates from a man aged 25 to 40 who had been exposed to COVID-19. The chain joins TRBV11-3 to TRBJ2-1; D gene ambiguous. Input material: PBMCs or T cells enriched from blood (not recorded which). CDR3 DNA: TGTGCCAGCAGCTTATCCTTCTTTGAGAATGAGCAGTTCTTC. Translating it yields CASSLSFFENEQFF.